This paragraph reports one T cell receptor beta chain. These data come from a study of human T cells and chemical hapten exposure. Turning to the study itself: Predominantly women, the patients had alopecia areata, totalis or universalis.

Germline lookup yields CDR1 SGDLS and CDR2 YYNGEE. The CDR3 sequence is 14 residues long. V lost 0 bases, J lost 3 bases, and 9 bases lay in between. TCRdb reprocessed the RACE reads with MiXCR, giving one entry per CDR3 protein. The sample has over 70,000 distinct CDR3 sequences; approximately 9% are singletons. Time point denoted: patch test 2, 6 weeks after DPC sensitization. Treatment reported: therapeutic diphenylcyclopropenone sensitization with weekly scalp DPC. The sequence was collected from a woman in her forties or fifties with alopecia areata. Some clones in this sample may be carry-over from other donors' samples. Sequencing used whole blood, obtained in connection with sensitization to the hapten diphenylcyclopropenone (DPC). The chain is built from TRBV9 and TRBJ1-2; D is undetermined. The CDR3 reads CASSVGGIHYGYTF. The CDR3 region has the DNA TGTGCCAGCAGCGTAGGCGGGATCCACTATGGCTACACCTTC.